The present T cell receptor beta chain was sequenced within a study of control samples from healthy donors and cancer patients. Germline CDR1 LNHDA, CDR2 SQIVND (reference sequence). CDR3 length: 12 amino acids. Of note for this clone: One junction end does not reproduce the germline sequence, and a read error may be involved. The sample contains more than one DNA sequence encoding this CDR3.

Data came from immunoSEQ multiplex PCR; TCRdb stores just in-frame clones and leaves some out. The sample holds approximately 79,000 clones, about 88% seen once. The chain is built from TRBV19 and TRBJ2-3; D not resolved. What was sequenced was blood. The receptor was isolated from a man aged 45-65 years in good health. Written as DNA, the CDR3 is TGTGCCAGTAGTGCGCGCACGGATACGCAGTATTTT. This codes for CASSARTDTQYF.